One T cell receptor (beta chain) is described in this entry. Its antigen is unknown. Clones were read by immunoSEQ multiplex PCR, and TCRdb kept only the in-frame ones, dropping some. The table has approximately 150,000 clones, 85% to 95% seen once. This specimen belongs to a study of T cell responses to AZD1222 COVID-19 vaccine. Study-wide results and caveats: In the spike-specific TCR repertoire, nearly half reportedly target unmutated variant regions.

The CDR3 is 15 residues long. Germline CDR1 and CDR2: MDHEN and SYDVKM. The trim removed 4 bases at V and 3 bases at J, leaving 8 bases unmatched. Sequences were derived from peripheral blood, sampled on day 0 of AZD1222 vaccination. This TCR was recovered from an adult in good health. V is TRBV28 and J is TRBJ1-1, with 7 bases that match TRBD1. CDR3 sequence: CASSSIGTADTEAFF. The CDR3 DNA is TGTGCCAGCAGTTCAATCGGGACAGCCGACACTGAAGCTTTCTTT.